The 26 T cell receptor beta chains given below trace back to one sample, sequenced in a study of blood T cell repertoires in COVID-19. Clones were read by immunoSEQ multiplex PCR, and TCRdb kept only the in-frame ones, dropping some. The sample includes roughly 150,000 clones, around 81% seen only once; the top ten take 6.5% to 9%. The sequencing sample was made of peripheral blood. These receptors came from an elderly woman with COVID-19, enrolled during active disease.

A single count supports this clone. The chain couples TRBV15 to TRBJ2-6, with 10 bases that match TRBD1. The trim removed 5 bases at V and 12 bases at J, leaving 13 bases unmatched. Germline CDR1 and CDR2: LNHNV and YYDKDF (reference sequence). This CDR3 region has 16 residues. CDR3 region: CATSGRTGGAPGVLTF. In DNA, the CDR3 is TGTGCCACCAGCGGCCGGACAGGGGGGGCCCCCGGCGTCCTGACTTTC.

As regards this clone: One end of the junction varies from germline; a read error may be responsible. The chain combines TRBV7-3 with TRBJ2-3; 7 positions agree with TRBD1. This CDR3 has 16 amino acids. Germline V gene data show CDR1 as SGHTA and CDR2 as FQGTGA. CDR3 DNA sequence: TGTGCCAGCAGCGTAACAGGGGCCCACTTTCTAGATACGCAGTATTTT. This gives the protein CASSVTGAHFLDTQYF.

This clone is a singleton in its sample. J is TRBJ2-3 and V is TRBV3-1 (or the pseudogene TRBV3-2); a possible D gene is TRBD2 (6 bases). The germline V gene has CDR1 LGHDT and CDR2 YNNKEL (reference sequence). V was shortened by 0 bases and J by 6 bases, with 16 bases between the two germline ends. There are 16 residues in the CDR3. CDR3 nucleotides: TGTGCCAGCAGCCAAGAAATGGCGGGGTTGATCGATACGCAGTATTTT. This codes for CASSQEMAGLIDTQYF.

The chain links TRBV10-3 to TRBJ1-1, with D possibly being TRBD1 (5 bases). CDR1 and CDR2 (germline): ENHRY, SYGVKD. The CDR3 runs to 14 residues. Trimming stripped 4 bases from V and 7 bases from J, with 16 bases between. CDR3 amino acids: CAISGGTGPGEAFF. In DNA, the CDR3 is TGTGCCATCAGTGGGGGGACTGGCCCAGGTGAAGCTTTCTTT.

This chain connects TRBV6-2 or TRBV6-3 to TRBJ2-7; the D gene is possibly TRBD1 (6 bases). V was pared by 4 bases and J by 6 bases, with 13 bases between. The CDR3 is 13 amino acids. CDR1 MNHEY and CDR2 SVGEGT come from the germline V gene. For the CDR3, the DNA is TGTGCCAGCAGTTTAATCGAGACAGGCGAGCAGTACTTC. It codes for CASSLIETGEQYF.

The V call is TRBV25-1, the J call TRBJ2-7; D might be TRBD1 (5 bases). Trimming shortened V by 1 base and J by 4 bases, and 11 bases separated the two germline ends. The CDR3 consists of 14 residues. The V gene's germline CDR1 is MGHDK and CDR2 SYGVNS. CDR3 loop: CASSEFTGRYEQYF. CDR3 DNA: TGTGCCAGCAGTGAATTCACAGGAAGGTACGAGCAGTACTTC.

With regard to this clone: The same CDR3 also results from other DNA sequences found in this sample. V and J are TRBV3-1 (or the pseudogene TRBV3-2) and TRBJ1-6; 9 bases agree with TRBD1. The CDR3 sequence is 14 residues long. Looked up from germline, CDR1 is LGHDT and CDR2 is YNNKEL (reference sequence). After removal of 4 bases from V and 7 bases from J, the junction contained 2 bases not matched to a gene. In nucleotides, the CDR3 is TGTGCCAGCAGCCTGGGACAGGGAAATTCACCCCTCCACTTT. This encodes CASSLGQGNSPLHF.

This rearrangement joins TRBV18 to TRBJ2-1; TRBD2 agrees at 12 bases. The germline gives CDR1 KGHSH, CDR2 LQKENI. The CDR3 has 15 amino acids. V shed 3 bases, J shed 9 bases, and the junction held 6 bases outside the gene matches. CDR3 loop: CASSPTSGGYFEQFF. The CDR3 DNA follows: TGTGCCAGCTCACCTACTAGCGGGGGGTACTTTGAGCAGTTCTTC.

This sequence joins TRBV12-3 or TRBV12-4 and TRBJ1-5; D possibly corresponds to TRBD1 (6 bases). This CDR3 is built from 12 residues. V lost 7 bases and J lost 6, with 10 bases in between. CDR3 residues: CASTTGLQPQHF. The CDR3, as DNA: TGTGCCAGCACAACAGGGCTTCAGCCCCAGCATTTT.

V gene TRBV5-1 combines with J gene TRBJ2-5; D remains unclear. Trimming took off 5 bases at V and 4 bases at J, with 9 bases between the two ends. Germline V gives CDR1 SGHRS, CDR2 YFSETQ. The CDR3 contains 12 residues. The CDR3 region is CASREPSETQYF. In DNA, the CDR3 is TGCGCCAGCAGGGAGCCTTCAGAGACCCAGTACTTC. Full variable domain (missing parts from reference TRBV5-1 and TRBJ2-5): KAGVTQTPRYLIKTRGQQVTLSCSPISGHRSVSWYQQTPGQGLQFLFEYFSETQRNKGNFPGRFSGRQFSNSRSEMNVSTLELGDSALYLCASREPSETQYFGPGTRLLVL.

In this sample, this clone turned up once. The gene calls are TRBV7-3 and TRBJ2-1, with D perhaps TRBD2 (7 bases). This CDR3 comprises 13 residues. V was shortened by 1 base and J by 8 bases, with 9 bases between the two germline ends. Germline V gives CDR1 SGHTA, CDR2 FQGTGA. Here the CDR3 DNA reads TGTGCCAGCAGCTTAAGGGGGGGCGATGAGCAGTTCTTC. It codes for CASSLRGGDEQFF.

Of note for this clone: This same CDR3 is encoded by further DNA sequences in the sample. The CDR3: CASSLDLDTQYF. The CDR3 DNA is TGTGCCAGCAGCTTAGATCTTGATACGCAGTATTTT. V gene TRBV11-2 combines with J gene TRBJ2-3; D call uncertain. V shed 0 bases and J shed 6 bases, with 4 bases lying between them. The length of the CDR3 is 12 residues. The germline gives CDR1 SGHAT, CDR2 FQNNGV.

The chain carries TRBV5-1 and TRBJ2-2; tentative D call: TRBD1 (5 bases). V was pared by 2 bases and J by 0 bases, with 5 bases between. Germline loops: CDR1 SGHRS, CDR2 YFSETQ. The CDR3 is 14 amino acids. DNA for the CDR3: TGCGCCAGCAGCTTACAGGCGAACACCGGGGAGCTGTTTTTT. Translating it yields CASSLQANTGELFF.

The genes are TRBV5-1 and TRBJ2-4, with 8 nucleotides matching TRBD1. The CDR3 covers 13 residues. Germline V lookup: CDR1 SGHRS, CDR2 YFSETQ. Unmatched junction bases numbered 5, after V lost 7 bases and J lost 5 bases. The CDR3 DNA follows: TGCGCCAGCTCAACAGGGGGAGAAAACATTCAGTACTTC. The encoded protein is CASSTGGENIQYF. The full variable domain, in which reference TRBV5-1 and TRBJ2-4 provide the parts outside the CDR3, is KAGVTQTPRYLIKTRGQQVTLSCSPISGHRSVSWYQQTPGQGLQFLFEYFSETQRNKGNFPGRFSGRQFSNSRSEMNVSTLELGDSALYLCASSTGGENIQYFGAGTRLSVL.

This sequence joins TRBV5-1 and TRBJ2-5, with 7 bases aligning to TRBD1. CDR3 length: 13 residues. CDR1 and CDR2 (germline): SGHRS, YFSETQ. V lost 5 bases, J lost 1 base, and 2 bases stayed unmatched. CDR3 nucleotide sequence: TGCGCCAGCAGGACAGGGTCCCAAGAGACCCAGTACTTC. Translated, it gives CASRTGSQETQYF.

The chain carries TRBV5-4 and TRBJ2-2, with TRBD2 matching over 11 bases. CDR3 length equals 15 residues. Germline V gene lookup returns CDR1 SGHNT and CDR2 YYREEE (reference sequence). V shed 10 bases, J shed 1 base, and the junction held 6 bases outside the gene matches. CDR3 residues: CASLLAGGNTGELFF. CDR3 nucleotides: TGTGCCTCCCTTCTAGCGGGGGGGAACACCGGGGAGCTGTTTTTT. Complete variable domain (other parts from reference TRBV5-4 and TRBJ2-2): ETGVTQSPTHLIKTRGQQVTLRCSSQSGHNTVSWYQQALGQGPQFIFQYYREEENGRGNFPPRFSGLQFPNYSSELNVNALELDDSALYLCASLLAGGNTGELFFGEGSRLTVL.

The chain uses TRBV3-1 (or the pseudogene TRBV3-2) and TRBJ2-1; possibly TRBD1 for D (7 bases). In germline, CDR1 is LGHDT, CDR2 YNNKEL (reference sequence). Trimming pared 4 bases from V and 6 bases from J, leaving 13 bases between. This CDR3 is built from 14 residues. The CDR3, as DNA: TGTGCCAGCAGCCCCCCAGGGGGGTTCAATGAGCAGTTCTTC. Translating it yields CASSPPGGFNEQFF.

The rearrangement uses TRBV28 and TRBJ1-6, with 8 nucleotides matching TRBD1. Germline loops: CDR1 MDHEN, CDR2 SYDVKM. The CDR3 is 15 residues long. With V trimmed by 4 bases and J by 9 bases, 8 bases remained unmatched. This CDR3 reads CASSSHPGTGSPLHF. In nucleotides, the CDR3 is TGTGCCAGCAGTTCCCACCCCGGGACAGGTTCACCCCTCCACTTT. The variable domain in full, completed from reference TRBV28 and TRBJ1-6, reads DVKVTQSSRYLVKRTGEKVFLECVQDMDHENMFWYRQDPGLGLRLIYFSYDVKMKEKGDIPEGYSVSREKKERFSLILESASTNQTSMYLCASSSHPGTGSPLHFGNGTRLTVT.

DNA for the CDR3: TGTGCCAGCAAATCGGACAGGGCAACGTCAAGCGGCTACACCTTC. Amino acids: CASKSDRATSSGYTF. This chain joins TRBV2 and TRBJ1-2; 8 bases line up with TRBD1. The trim removed 7 bases at V and 8 bases at J, leaving 15 bases unmatched. CDR3 length equals 15 residues. Germline V gives CDR1 SNHLY, CDR2 FYNNEI.

CDR3 amino acids: CASSKGGKGQGQIGAEAFF. The CDR3 nucleotides read TGTGCCAGCAGCAAAGGCGGGAAGGGACAGGGCCAGATCGGAGCTGAAGCTTTCTTT. V usage is TRBV21-1 and J usage is TRBJ1-1; TRBD1, the table's D call, was not compared with the DNA. TRBV21-1 represents a pseudogene. The length of the CDR3 is 19 residues.

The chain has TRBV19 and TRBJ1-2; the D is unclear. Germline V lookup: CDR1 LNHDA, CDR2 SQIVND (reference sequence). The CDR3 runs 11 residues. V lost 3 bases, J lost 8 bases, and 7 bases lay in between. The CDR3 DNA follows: TGTGCCAGTAGTATCGGTCGCGGCTACACCTTC. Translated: CASSIGRGYTF.

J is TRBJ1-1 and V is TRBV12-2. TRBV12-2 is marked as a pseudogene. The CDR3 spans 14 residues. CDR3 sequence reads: CASRLRGTQSSAFF. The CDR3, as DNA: TGTGCAAGTCGCTTACGGGGGACCCAATCCTCAGCTTTCTTT.

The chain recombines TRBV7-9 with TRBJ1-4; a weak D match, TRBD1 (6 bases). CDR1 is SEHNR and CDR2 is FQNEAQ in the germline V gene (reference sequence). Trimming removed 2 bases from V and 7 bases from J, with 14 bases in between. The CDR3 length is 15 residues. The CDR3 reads CASSLSRGATEKLFF. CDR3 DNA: TGTGCCAGCAGCTTATCCAGGGGAGCTACTGAAAAACTGTTTTTT.

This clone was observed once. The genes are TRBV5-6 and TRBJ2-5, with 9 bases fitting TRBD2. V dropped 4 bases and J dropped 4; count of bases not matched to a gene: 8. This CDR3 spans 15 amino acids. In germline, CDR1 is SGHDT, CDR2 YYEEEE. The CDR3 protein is CASSHYSGSGETQYF. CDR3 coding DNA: TGTGCCAGCAGCCATTATAGCGGGAGTGGAGAGACCCAGTACTTC. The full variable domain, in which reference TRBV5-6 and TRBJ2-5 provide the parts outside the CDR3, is DAGVTQSPTHLIKTRGQQVTLRCSPKSGHDTVSWYQQALGQGPQFIFQYYEEEERQRGNFPDRFSGHQFPNYSSELNVNALLLGDSALYLCASSHYSGSGETQYFGPGTRLLVL.

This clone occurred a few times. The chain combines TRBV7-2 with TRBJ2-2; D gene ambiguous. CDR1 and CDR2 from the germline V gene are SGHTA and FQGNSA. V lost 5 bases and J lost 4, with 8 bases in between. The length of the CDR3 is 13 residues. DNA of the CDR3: TGTGCCAGCAGCCCGACACTCACCGGGGAGCTGTTTTTT. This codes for CASSPTLTGELFF.

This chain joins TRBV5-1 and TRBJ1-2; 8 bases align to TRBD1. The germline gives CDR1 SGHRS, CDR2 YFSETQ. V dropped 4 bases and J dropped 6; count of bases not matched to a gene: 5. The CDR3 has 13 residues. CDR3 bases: TGCGCCAGCAGCAAGGACAGGGAGGATGGCTACACCTTC. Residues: CASSKDREDGYTF.